These 21 T cell receptor beta chains originate from one sample sequenced in a study of blood T cell repertoires in COVID-19. Measured with immunoSEQ multiplex PCR; TCRdb has only the in-frame clones, and not every one. There are 150,000 to 200,000 clones in the sample; less than 85% occur only once, and roughly 10% lies in the top ten. Sequenced sample: peripheral blood. These TCRs come from a woman aged 80 or over with active or convalescent COVID-19.

The chain joins TRBV21-1 to TRBJ2-5; the table gives TRBD1 as D, unverified against the DNA. TRBV21-1 is a known pseudogene. This CDR3 is built from 17 residues. The CDR3 sequence: CASSACFWDSLQETQYF. CDR3 coding DNA: TGTGCCAGCAGCGCCTGTTTCTGGGACAGCCTACAAGAGACCCAGTACTTC.

CDR3 sequence reads: CASSHRRGSSGSTGELFF. The CDR3 DNA reads as TGCGCCAGCAGCCACCGCCGGGGGTCTAGCGGGAGTACCGGGGAGCTGTTTTTT. This chain connects TRBV4-1 to TRBJ2-2, with 10 bases identical to TRBD2. Per germline, CDR1 MGHRA and CDR2 YSYEKL. V trimming: 3 bases; J trimming: 5 bases; junction bases outside the gene matches: 12. This CDR3 is built from 18 residues.

This clone was counted a few times. The chain has TRBV11-3 and TRBJ2-2, with 7 bases aligning to TRBD1. Germline V gene lookup returns CDR1 SGHNT and CDR2 YENEEA. This CDR3 has 16 amino acids. The V and J ends lost 5 bases and 0 bases, in that order; junction bases with no gene match: 6. The CDR3 loop reads CASSVGQFANTGELFF. The CDR3 region has the DNA TGTGCCAGCAGCGTGGGACAGTTCGCGAACACCGGGGAGCTGTTTTTT.

This rearrangement joins TRBV18 to TRBJ1-2; tentatively, D is TRBD1 (5 bases). From germline, CDR1 is KGHSH and CDR2 LQKENI. The CDR3 consists of 14 residues. Trimming removed 2 bases from V and 3 bases from J, with 10 bases in between. CDR3 sequence (DNA): TGTGCCAGCTCACCATTTCGGGGGGACTATGGCTACACCTTC. Protein: CASSPFRGDYGYTF.

V is TRBV5-1 and J is TRBJ2-7; 7 bases agree with TRBD2. V dropped 1 base and J dropped 2; count of bases not matched to a gene: 6. Germline V gene lookup returns CDR1 SGHRS and CDR2 YFSETQ. The CDR3 contains 15 residues. CDR3 in DNA: TGCGCCAGCAGCTTGAGGCAGCGGGAAGCCTACGAGCAGTACTTC. Translation gives CASSLRQREAYEQYF.

The rearrangement joins TRBV7-3 to TRBJ2-2, with TRBD1 matching 7 bases. Looked up from germline, CDR1 is SGHTA and CDR2 is FQGTGA. This CDR3 comprises 18 residues. V gave up 5 bases and J gave up 5 bases; unmatched junction bases: 17. CDR3 DNA: TGTGCCAGCAGCCCGCGCGCCGTGACAGGGACGAGTACCGGGGAGCTGTTTTTT. This sequence encodes CASSPRAVTGTSTGELFF.

This clone was seen a handful of times. The J gene is TRBJ1-2, the V gene TRBV2; D might be TRBD1 (6 bases). V lost 5 bases, J lost 1 base, and 8 bases lay in between. CDR3 length: 13 residues. Germline V gene lookup returns CDR1 SNHLY and CDR2 FYNNEI. CDR3 sequence (DNA): TGTGCCAGCAGTACGGACAGTAACTATGGCTACACCTTC. It specifies CASSTDSNYGYTF.

This rearrangement joins TRBV2 to TRBJ1-5, with 9 bases aligning to TRBD1. The J segment lost 0 bases and the V segment lost 7 bases, leaving 4 bases of the junction unmatched. The CDR3 covers 15 residues. Germline loops: CDR1 SNHLY, CDR2 FYNNEI. The CDR3 spells CASIRDRVSNQPQHF. The CDR3 region has the DNA TGTGCCAGCATCCGGGACAGGGTTAGCAATCAGCCCCAGCATTTT.

This clone has a single count. The chain employs TRBV18 and TRBJ2-7, with TRBD2 matching 14 bases. Unmatched junction bases numbered 8, after V lost 3 bases and J lost 7 bases. This CDR3 has 16 amino acids. Looked up from germline, CDR1 is KGHSH and CDR2 is LQKENI. CDR3: CASSPGLAGGPREQYF. CDR3 coding DNA: TGTGCCAGCTCACCCGGACTAGCGGGAGGTCCGCGGGAGCAGTACTTC.

The rearrangement uses TRBV9 and TRBJ1-1; 10 nucleotides align to TRBD1. The CDR3 has 14 residues. V was clipped by 4 bases and J by 12 bases; unmatched bases: 12. Germline V lookup: CDR1 SGDLS, CDR2 YYNGEE. Written as DNA, the CDR3 is TGTGCCAGCAGCCCCCGCGGGGACAGGGGTTTGTCTTTCTTT. Amino acid sequence: CASSPRGDRGLSFF.

The chain has TRBV5-4 and TRBJ2-3, with 10 bases matching TRBD2. Germline V gene data show CDR1 as SGHNT and CDR2 as YYREEE (reference sequence). J gave up 2 bases and V 4 bases, and 7 bases lay outside the gene matches. There are 16 residues in the CDR3. CDR3 coding DNA: TGTGCCAGCAGCAACCCGGGACTAGCGCCCACAGATACGCAGTATTTT. This gives the protein CASSNPGLAPTDTQYF.

V is TRBV10-3 and J is TRBJ2-6; the match to TRBD2 covers 10 bases. V dropped 7 bases and J dropped 0; count of bases not matched to a gene: 9. From germline, CDR1 is ENHRY and CDR2 SYGVKD. This CDR3 comprises 18 residues. The CDR3 region has the DNA TGTGCCATCAAAGCCGGACTAGCGGTTATCTCTGGGGCCAACGTCCTGACTTTC. Translating it yields CAIKAGLAVISGANVLTF.

This clone was observed a handful of times. This sequence joins TRBV5-6 and TRBJ1-1; D perhaps matches TRBD1 (5 bases). The ends were cut back, 3 bases at V and 2 bases at J, with 17 bases in the middle. The germline CDR1 and CDR2 sequences are SGHDT and YYEEEE. The CDR3 is made up of 16 amino acids. In nucleotides, the CDR3 is TGTGCCAGCAGCTCCTTCGCTACAGACAGAAACACTGAAGCTTTCTTT. Translation gives CASSSFATDRNTEAFF.

This chain uses TRBV10-1 with TRBJ1-5; D is uncertain. The CDR3 covers 15 residues. CDR1 and CDR2 (germline): WNHNN, SYGVQD (reference sequence). With 10 bases removed from V and 6 bases from J, the gap between germline ends came to 22 bases. The CDR3 bases are TGCGCCACATCCCCGAATAGTGTGGGGAGTCAGCCCCAGCATTTT. Its protein product is CATSPNSVGSQPQHF.

The V and J genes are TRBV28 and TRBJ1-2; D is unresolved. V dropped 6 bases and J dropped 4 bases, with 15 bases sitting between them. This CDR3 has 14 amino acids. Germline V CDR1 and CDR2: MDHEN, SYDVKM. The CDR3 is CASRSQDLGYGYTF. In DNA, the CDR3 is TGTGCCAGCAGAAGCCAGGATCTTGGCTATGGCTACACCTTC.

Only a few counts were recorded for this clone. V is TRBV4-1 and J is TRBJ2-1, with D possibly matching TRBD1 (5 bases). V lost 4 bases and J 8 bases, leaving 18 bases between the germline ends. The germline V gene encodes CDR1 MGHRA and CDR2 YSYEKL. This CDR3 is built from 15 residues. The CDR3 region is CASSRVLVQEYEQFF. CDR3 sequence (DNA): TGCGCCAGCAGCCGAGTATTAGTACAGGAATATGAGCAGTTCTTC.

V usage is TRBV5-1 and J usage is TRBJ2-7; the D gene is possibly TRBD2 (6 bases). The CDR3 totals 15 residues. The ends were cut back, 0 bases at V and 2 bases at J, with 12 bases in the middle. The germline V gene has CDR1 SGHRS and CDR2 YFSETQ. The CDR3 sequence: CASSLAAGTAYEQYF. The DNA of the CDR3 is TGCGCCAGCAGCTTGGCGGCCGGGACTGCCTACGAGCAGTACTTC.

The V call is TRBV18, the J call TRBJ2-3; 8 positions agree with TRBD1. The germline CDR1 and CDR2 sequences are KGHSH and LQKENI. V was clipped by 2 bases and J by 0 bases; unmatched bases: 10. The CDR3 covers 18 residues. CDR3 nucleotide sequence: TGTGCCAGCTCACCAATAGCCTGGACAGGGAGAAGCACAGATACGCAGTATTTT. Encoded protein: CASSPIAWTGRSTDTQYF. The full variable domain, rest sourced from reference TRBV18 and TRBJ2-3, is NAGVMQNPRHLVRRRGQEARLRCSPMKGHSHVYWYRQLPEEGLKFMVYLQKENIIDESGMPKERFSAEFPKEGPSILRIQQVVRGDSAAYFCASSPIAWTGRSTDTQYFGPGTRLTVL.

This clone was observed a few times. Other DNA sequences in this sample translate to the same CDR3. This chain uses TRBV5-1 with TRBJ1-5, with D possibly matching TRBD1 (5 bases). CDR1 and CDR2 (germline): SGHRS, YFSETQ. The CDR3 length is 13 residues. Trimming stripped 4 bases from V and 4 bases from J, with 9 bases between. The CDR3 sequence: CASSLGQNQPQHF. The CDR3 DNA is TGCGCCAGCAGCCTAGGACAAAATCAGCCCCAGCATTTT. Full variable domain (outside the CDR3, taken from reference TRBV5-1 and TRBJ1-5): KAGVTQTPRYLIKTRGQQVTLSCSPISGHRSVSWYQQTPGQGLQFLFEYFSETQRNKGNFPGRFSGRQFSNSRSEMNVSTLELGDSALYLCASSLGQNQPQHFGDGTRLSIL.

This chain connects TRBV3-1 (or the pseudogene TRBV3-2) to TRBJ1-1; D call uncertain. This CDR3 spans 16 amino acids. Trimming stripped 0 bases from V and 3 bases from J, with 14 bases between. The germline CDR1 and CDR2 sequences are LGHDT and YNNKEL (reference sequence). In DNA form, the CDR3 reads TGTGCCAGCAGCCAAGATTGGGGAGTTCGGGACACTGAAGCTTTCTTT. Its protein product is CASSQDWGVRDTEAFF.

V usage is TRBV27 and J usage is TRBJ2-3, with D hard to call. V shed 6 bases and J shed 0 bases, with 4 bases lying between them. Germline assignment: CDR1 MNHEY and CDR2 SMNVEV (reference sequence). This CDR3 region has 12 residues. CDR3 sequence (DNA): TGTGCCAGCAGCCCTAGCACAGATACGCAGTATTTT. It is translated as CASSPSTDTQYF.